These 2 T cell receptor beta chains share one sample of origin, sequenced in a study of blood T cell repertoires in COVID-19. Sequencing was performed with immunoSEQ multiplex PCR; in TCRdb, only in-frame clones are kept and a portion is missing. The sample records 200,000 to 250,000 clones, 82% being singletons. Sequenced material: PBMCs or T cells enriched from blood (not recorded which). All receptors come from a woman in her fifties or sixties who had recovered from COVID-19.

CDR3 coding DNA: TGTGCCAGCAGCTTAGTCTCCAGTAACACTGAAGCTTTCTTT. It encodes CASSLVSSNTEAFF. V and J are TRBV7-2 and TRBJ1-1; D not resolved. CDR1 is SGHTA and CDR2 is FQGNSA in the germline V gene. This CDR3 has 14 amino acids. V lost 1 base to trimming and J lost 2 bases, with 8 bases between them.

This clone was counted a single time. V gene TRBV6-2 or TRBV6-3 combines with J gene TRBJ2-7; 9 bases line up with TRBD1. Unmatched junction bases numbered 6, after V lost 5 bases and J lost 1 base. The CDR3 covers 15 residues. CDR1 is MNHEY, CDR2 SVGEGT, per germline. The CDR3 bases are TGTGCCAGCAGTCCACTACAGGGGGCTTCCTACGAGCAGTACTTC. Protein product: CASSPLQGASYEQYF.